This is a list of T cell receptor beta chains from one sample in a study of T cells in Graves' hyperthyroidism and ophthalmopathy. TCRdb processed the multiplex PCR reads anew with MiXCR; each CDR3 protein has one entry. The table shows hundreds of thousands of distinct CDR3 sequences, with 38% occurring only once. The sequencing input was blood. The receptors originated from a man between 18 and 35 years old with Graves' hyperthyroidism. CDR3s include the opening cysteine and the closing phenylalanine or tryptophan. A D gene is named only where the DNA matches it firmly. Expanded clones get a size class; other rows say once, few or many, or leave the size out.

>many|-|TRBV19|TRBJ1-5
CASSIGGPQHF
TGTGCCAGTAGTATAGGAGGGCCCCAGCATTTT
>-|-|TRBV7-9|TRBJ1-4
CASSSGRITEKLFF
TGTGCCAGCAGTTCGGGGCGCATAACTGAAAAACTGTTTTTT
>-|TRBD1|TRBV6-1|TRBJ1-2
CASSEEQGLYGYTF
TGTGCCAGCAGTGAAGAACAGGGGCTCTATGGCTACACCTTC
>-|-|TRBV5-1|TRBJ1-2
CASSFGQANYGYTF
TGCGCCAGCAGCTTCGGCCAGGCTAACTATGGCTACACCTTC
>many|-|TRBV7-9|TRBJ1-2
CASSPGIDF
TGTGCCAGCAGTCCCGGGATAGACTTC
>-|-|TRBV4-1|TRBJ2-2
CASSRPGNTGELFF
TGCGCCAGCAGCCGCCCGGGGAACACCGGGGAGCTGTTTTTT
>few|-|TRBV27|TRBJ2-7
CASSLSPNYEQYF
TGTGCCAGCAGTTTATCACCCAACTACGAGCAGTACTTC
>-|-|TRBV15|TRBJ1-1
CATSGGDINTEAFF
TGTGCCACCAGCGGAGGGGACATTAACACTGAAGCTTTCTTT
>-|-|TRBV6-5|TRBJ1-1
CASSWRQGRGNTEAFF
TGTGCCAGCAGTTGGCGGCAGGGACGGGGAAACACTGAAGCTTTCTTT
>-|TRBD2|TRBV7-2|TRBJ2-2
CASSPFAGVIAGELFF
TGTGCCAGCAGCCCATTTGCGGGAGTCATCGCCGGGGAGCTGTTTTTT
>few|-|TRBV12-3/TRBV12-4|TRBJ1-5
CASRRRGNQPQHF
TGTGCCAGCAGGCGTAGGGGCAATCAGCCCCAGCATTTT
>many|TRBD1|TRBV7-9|TRBJ2-7
CASSFYTPGQDSF
TGTGCCAGCAGCTTCTACACTCCGGGACAGGATAGCTTC
>-|TRBD1|TRBV13|TRBJ1-1
CASRAQGVKDTEAFF
TGTGCCAGCAGAGCGCAGGGGGTAAAAGACACTGAAGCTTTCTTT
>many|TRBD1|TRBV5-8|TRBJ2-5
CASSYGTGEETQYF
TGTGCCAGCAGCTACGGGACAGGGGAAGAGACCCAGTACTTC
>few|-|TRBV7-2|TRBJ2-2
CASSLVPLIGELFF
TGTGCCAGCAGCTTAGTCCCCCTTATCGGGGAGCTGTTTTTT
>-|-|TRBV7-9|TRBJ1-3
CASRPVGDSGNTIYF
TGTGCCAGCAGGCCCGTTGGGGACTCCGGAAACACCATATATTTT
>many|-|TRBV19|TRBJ1-2
CASSSRRDGGYGYTF
TGTGCCAGTAGTTCACGTCGGGACGGTGGATATGGCTACACCTTC
>few|-|TRBV6-5|TRBJ1-1
CASRTLTGDTEAFF
TGTGCCAGCAGAACCCTTACCGGGGACACTGAAGCTTTCTTT
>few|TRBD2|TRBV20-1|TRBJ2-7
CSARGLAGVYEQYF
TGCAGTGCTAGAGGGCTAGCGGGAGTCTACGAGCAGTACTTC
>-|-|TRBV7-8|TRBJ2-7
CASSGHAYEQYF
TGTGCCAGCAGCGGACACGCTTACGAGCAGTACTTC
>-|TRBD1|TRBV7-9|TRBJ1-1
CASSLGEGATTEAFF
TGTGCCAGCAGCTTAGGGGAGGGGGCGACGACTGAAGCTTTCTTT
>few|-|TRBV11-3|TRBJ1-4
CASSKGSEKLFF
TGTGCCAGCAGCAAAGGCAGTGAAAAACTGTTTTTT
>many|-|TRBV7-8|TRBJ1-5
CASSPTTPLSNQPQHF
TGTGCCAGCAGCCCCACGACACCGCTCAGCAATCAGCCCCAGCATTTT
>many|TRBD1|TRBV7-6|TRBJ2-6
CASSKQGAMGANVLTF
TGTGCCAGCAGCAAACAGGGGGCGATGGGGGCCAACGTCCTGACTTTC
>many|-|TRBV19|TRBJ2-7
CASTQGHEQYF
TGTGCCAGTACGCAGGGCCACGAGCAGTACTTC
>-|TRBD2|TRBV5-1|TRBJ2-5
CASSLTSGVKETQYF
TGCGCCAGCAGCTTGACTAGCGGGGTAAAAGAGACCCAGTACTTC
>-|-|TRBV7-2|TRBJ1-3
CASSDDPSVIVGNTIYF
TGTGCCAGCAGCGACGACCCTAGCGTTATCGTTGGAAACACCATATATTTT
>-|-|TRBV15|TRBJ2-5
CATSRDRTPGEETQYF
TGTGCCACCAGCAGAGATCGGACTCCAGGGGAAGAGACCCAGTACTTC
>-|TRBD1|TRBV7-9|TRBJ1-1
CASSLDATGPVTAFF
TGTGCCAGCAGCTTGGACGCGACAGGGCCTGTGACGGCTTTCTTT
>-|TRBD2|TRBV7-9|TRBJ2-5
CASSLVSGGLQETQYF
TGTGCCAGCAGCTTAGTCAGCGGGGGGCTCCAAGAGACCCAGTACTTC
>many|-|TRBV29-1|TRBJ1-4
CSVETPGPPNEKLFF
TGCAGCGTTGAGACCCCCGGGCCTCCGAATGAAAAACTGTTTTTT